This TCR beta chain came from a study of shared clonotypes between healthy human individuals. CDR1 is SGHNT and CDR2 is YENEEA in the germline V gene. Trimming removed 2 bases from V and 3 bases from J; junction bases left unmatched: 5. CDR3 length: 15 residues. Some clones are missing from TCRdb's copy, which holds only in-frame ones; the method was immunoSEQ multiplex PCR. This table has a few million clones, about 92% appearing once. The source of this sequence is a man between 18 and 29 years old in good health. Some clones in this sample may be carry-over from other donors' samples. Sequenced sample: naive CD4+ T cells from PBMCs. Subset here: CD45RA+ positively selected. The chain combines TRBV11-3 with TRBJ2-7; 9 nucleotides line up with TRBD2. The CDR3 here is CASSLSGSGGYEQYF. CDR3 DNA sequence: TGTGCCAGCAGCTTATCGGGTAGCGGGGGCTACGAGCAGTACTTC.